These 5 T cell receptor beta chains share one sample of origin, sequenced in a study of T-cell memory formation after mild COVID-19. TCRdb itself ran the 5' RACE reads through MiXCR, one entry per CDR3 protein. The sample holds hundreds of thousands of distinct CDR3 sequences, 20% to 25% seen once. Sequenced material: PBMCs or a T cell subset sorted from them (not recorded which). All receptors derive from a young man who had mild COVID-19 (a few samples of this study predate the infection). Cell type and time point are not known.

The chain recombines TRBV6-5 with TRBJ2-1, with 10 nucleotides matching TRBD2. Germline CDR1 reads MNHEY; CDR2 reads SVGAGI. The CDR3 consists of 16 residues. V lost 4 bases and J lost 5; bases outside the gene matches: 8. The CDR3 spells CASSSGAGGPHNEQFF. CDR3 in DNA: TGTGCCAGCAGTTCCGGAGCGGGGGGGCCCCACAATGAGCAGTTCTTC.

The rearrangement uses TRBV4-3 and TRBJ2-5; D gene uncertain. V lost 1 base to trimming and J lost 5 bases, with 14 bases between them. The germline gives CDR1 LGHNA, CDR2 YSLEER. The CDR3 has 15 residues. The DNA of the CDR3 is TGCGCCAGCAGCCAAGCCGTGACCACGCGGGAGACCCAGTACTTC. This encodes CASSQAVTTRETQYF.

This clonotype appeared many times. In DNA, the CDR3 is TGCGCCAGCAGCTTGGTGATGGGTGAGCAGTTCTTC. Amino acids: CASSLVMGEQFF. The chain combines TRBV5-1 with TRBJ2-1, with D unclear. From germline, CDR1 is SGHRS and CDR2 YFSETQ. The V and J ends lost 0 bases and 9 bases respectively, with 7 bases between them. The CDR3 extends over 12 amino acids. The full variable domain, in which reference TRBV5-1 and TRBJ2-1 provide the parts outside the CDR3, is KAGVTQTPRYLIKTRGQQVTLSCSPISGHRSVSWYQQTPGQGLQFLFEYFSETQRNKGNFPGRFSGRQFSNSRSEMNVSTLELGDSALYLCASSLVMGEQFFGPGTRLTVL.

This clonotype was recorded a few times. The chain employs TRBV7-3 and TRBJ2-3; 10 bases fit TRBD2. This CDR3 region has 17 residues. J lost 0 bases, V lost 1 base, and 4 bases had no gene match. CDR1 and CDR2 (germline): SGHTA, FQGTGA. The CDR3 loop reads CASSLRQRGGSTDTQYF. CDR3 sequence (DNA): TGTGCCAGCAGCTTAAGGCAGCGGGGGGGTAGCACAGATACGCAGTATTTT. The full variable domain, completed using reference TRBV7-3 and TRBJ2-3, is GAGVSQTPSNKVTEKGKYVELRCDPISGHTALYWYRQSLGQGPEFLIYFQGTGAADDSGLPNDRFFAVRPEGSVSTLKIQRTERGDSAVYLCASSLRQRGGSTDTQYFGPGTRLTVL.

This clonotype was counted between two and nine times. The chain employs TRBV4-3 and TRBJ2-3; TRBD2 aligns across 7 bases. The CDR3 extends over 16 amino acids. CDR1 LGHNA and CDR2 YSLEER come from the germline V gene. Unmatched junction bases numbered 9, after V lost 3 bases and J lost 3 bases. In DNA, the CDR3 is TGCGCCAGCAGCCACCCGTTAGGGGAGGGTACAGATACGCAGTATTTT. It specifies CASSHPLGEGTDTQYF.